This TCR beta chain was obtained from a study of T-cell reconstitution after alpha-beta-depleted transplantation in children. The TCRbeta library was prepared with unique molecular identifiers. TCRdb independently ran MiXCR on the PCR reads; one entry per CDR3 protein. The sample holds some 350,000 distinct CDR3 sequences, around 10% seen once. This clonotype has a handful of counts. V dropped 6 bases and J dropped 1 base, with 14 bases sitting between them. CDR1 is SQVTM and CDR2 is ANQGSEA in the germline V gene. The CDR3 totals 14 residues. Source: PBMCs from the stem cell graft donor, taken from the stem cell graft. The chain uses TRBV29-1 and TRBJ2-3; possible D gene TRBD1, 5 bases. This clonotype originated in a human donor who donated a stem cell graft to a child with acute lymphoblastic leukemia. CDR3 in DNA: TGCAGCGTGGTGGGGCTCTGGGGCACAGATACGCAGTATTTT. It specifies CSVVGLWGTDTQYF.